The 9 T cell receptor beta chains below were found in one sample sequenced in a study of identical twins. A single record per CDR3 protein comes from TCRdb applying MiXCR to the 5' RACE reads. The sample has some 600,000 distinct CDR3 sequences, under 8.5% seen once. These same data were also listed under a study on yellow fever vaccine responses in identical twins.

The sequenced sample consisted of PBMCs. The receptors come from a woman under 30 in good health.

This clonotype showed up just a few times. V gene TRBV20-1 combines with J gene TRBJ1-1, with D perhaps matching TRBD1 (5 bases). Deletions cut 0 bases from V and 0 bases from J, with 11 bases between. Germline V gene data show CDR1 as DFQATT and CDR2 as SNEGSKA (reference sequence). The CDR3 spans 15 residues. In DNA form, the CDR3 reads TGCAGTGCTAGAGATTCTGGGGCGATGAACACTGAAGCTTTCTTT. Translating it yields CSARDSGAMNTEAFF.

This clonotype occurred many times. The chain joins TRBV6-1 to TRBJ1-6; D call uncertain. V was clipped by 6 bases and J by 2 bases, with 14 bases between them. CDR1 MNHNS and CDR2 SASEGT come from the germline V gene. This CDR3 contains 16 residues. In DNA form, the CDR3 reads TGTGCCAGCAGAGCAGAGGATGGGGCCTATAATTCACCCCTCCACTTT. Protein: CASRAEDGAYNSPLHF.

This clonotype was observed a few times. This chain connects TRBV3-1 to TRBJ1-1; D unclear. V was pared by 0 bases and J by 6 bases, with 11 bases between. The CDR3 extends over 14 amino acids. The germline CDR1 and CDR2 sequences are LGHDT and YNNKEL (reference sequence). CDR3 bases: TGTGCCAGCAGCCAAGATCTGATAGCGTCTGAAGCTTTCTTT. Encoded protein: CASSQDLIASEAFF.

This clonotype was picked up many times. The CDR3 nucleotides read TGCAGTGCTAGAGATGGGGACGGAGTTGAAGCTTTCTTT. Its translation is CSARDGDGVEAFF. The chain recombines TRBV20-1 with TRBJ1-1, with D possibly matching TRBD1 (5 bases). Germline V gives CDR1 DFQATT, CDR2 SNEGSKA (reference sequence). Trimming left V 0 bases short and J 7 bases short, with 12 bases between. This CDR3 has 13 residues.

The table lists this clonotype with many counts. The chain joins TRBV4-1 to TRBJ1-5; D call uncertain. The CDR3 totals 17 residues. V was shortened by 2 bases and J by 0 bases, with 14 bases between the two germline ends. Germline V gene lookup returns CDR1 MGHRA and CDR2 YSYEKL. CDR3 sequence reads: CASSQLDMGFSNQPQHF. Written as DNA, the CDR3 is TGCGCCAGCAGCCAATTGGATATGGGGTTTAGCAATCAGCCCCAGCATTTT.

This clonotype was seen a few times. The chain recombines TRBV7-9 with TRBJ2-7, with 9 bases identical to TRBD2. The CDR3 is 14 residues long. The germline gives CDR1 SEHNR, CDR2 FQNEAQ (reference sequence). Trimming removed 4 bases from V and 6 bases from J; junction bases left unmatched: 7. The CDR3 DNA sequence: TGTGCCAGCAGCTCTAGCGGGAAGGATGGCGAGCAGTACTTC. Amino acids: CASSSSGKDGEQYF.

This clonotype was found a few times. The rearrangement links TRBV6-1 to TRBJ2-3, with a tentative D call TRBD1 (6 bases). Germline V gene sequence: CDR1 MNHNS, CDR2 SASEGT. Deletions cut 8 bases from V and 1 base from J, with 10 bases between. The CDR3 length is 13 residues. The CDR3 region is CASLAGGTDTQYF. CDR3 DNA sequence: TGTGCCAGCTTGGCAGGGGGCACAGATACGCAGTATTTT.

This clonotype was seen more than once but under ten times. J is TRBJ1-5 and V is TRBV13; 8 positions match TRBD1. The CDR3 loop spans 16 amino acids. Germline values: CDR1 PRHDT, CDR2 FYEKMQ (reference sequence). The J segment lost 5 bases and the V segment lost 5 bases, leaving 11 bases of the junction unmatched. The CDR3 DNA reads TGTGCCAGCAGCGCCCGAGGACAGGGTAGGGATCAGCCCCAGCATTTT. It is translated as CASSARGQGRDQPQHF.

The V gene is TRBV20-1, the J gene TRBJ1-1; D unresolved. The CDR3 is made up of 13 amino acids. V was shortened by 0 bases and J by 8 bases, with 13 bases between the two germline ends. In germline, CDR1 is DFQATT, CDR2 SNEGSKA (reference sequence). CDR3 region: CSARDGEGIEAFF. The DNA for the CDR3 is TGCAGTGCTAGAGATGGAGAGGGTATAGAAGCTTTCTTT.